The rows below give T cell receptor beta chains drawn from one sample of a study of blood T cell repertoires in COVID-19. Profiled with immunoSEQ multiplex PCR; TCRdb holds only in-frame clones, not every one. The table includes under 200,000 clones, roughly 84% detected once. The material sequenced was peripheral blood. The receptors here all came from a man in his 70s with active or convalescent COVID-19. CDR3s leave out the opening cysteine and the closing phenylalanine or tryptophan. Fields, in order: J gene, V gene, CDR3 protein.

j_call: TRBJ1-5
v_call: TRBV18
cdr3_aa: ASSPRPNQPQH

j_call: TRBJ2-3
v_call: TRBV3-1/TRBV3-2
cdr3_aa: ASSQDSVFHGTSRTDTQY

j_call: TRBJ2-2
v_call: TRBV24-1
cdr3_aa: ATSDFGGRAGELF

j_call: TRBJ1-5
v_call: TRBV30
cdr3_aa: AWSFLGGSNQPQH

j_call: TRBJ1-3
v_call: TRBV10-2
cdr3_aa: ASSVGGDSGNTIY

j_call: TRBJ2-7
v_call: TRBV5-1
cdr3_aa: ASSLSGSSYEQY

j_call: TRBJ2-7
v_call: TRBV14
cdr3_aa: ASSQGGLARIDEQY

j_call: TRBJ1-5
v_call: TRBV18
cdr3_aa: ASSTDRISNQPQH

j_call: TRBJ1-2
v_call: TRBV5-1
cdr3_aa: ASSLARASYGYT

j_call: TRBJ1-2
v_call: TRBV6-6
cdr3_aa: ASTPWGRVGYT

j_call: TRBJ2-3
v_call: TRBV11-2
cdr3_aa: ASSLDLGQATDTQY

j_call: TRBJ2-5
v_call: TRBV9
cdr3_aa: ASSVDVTGEETQY

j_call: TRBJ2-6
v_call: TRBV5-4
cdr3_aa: ASSLARQSSGANVLT

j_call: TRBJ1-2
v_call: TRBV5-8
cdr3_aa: ASSSGVGGGYT

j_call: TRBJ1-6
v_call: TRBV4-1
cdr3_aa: ASSQELEYNSPLH

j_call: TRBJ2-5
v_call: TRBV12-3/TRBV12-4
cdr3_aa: ASSLRGLETQY

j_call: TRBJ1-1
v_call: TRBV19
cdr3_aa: ASSIATAVPRTEAF

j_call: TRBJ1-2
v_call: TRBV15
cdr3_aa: ATSRSGRGYT

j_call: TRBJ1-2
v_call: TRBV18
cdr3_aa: ASSKGQINYGYT

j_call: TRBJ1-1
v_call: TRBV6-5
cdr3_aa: ASSKTANTEAF

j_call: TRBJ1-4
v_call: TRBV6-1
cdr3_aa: ASSGDRGTTNEKLF

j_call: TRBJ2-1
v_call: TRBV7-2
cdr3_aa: ASSLGRLAKVDNEQF